Sequencing of this TCR beta chain was carried out in a study of blood T cell repertoires in COVID-19. Losses at the gene ends were 6 bases for V and 5 bases for J; bases not matched to a gene: 8. CDR3 size: 15 residues. Germline V gene sequence: CDR1 MNHEY, CDR2 SVGAGI. The assay was immunoSEQ multiplex PCR, and TCRdb's table has in-frame clones only and misses some. The sample has about 270,000 clones, around nine tenths seen once. The chain recombines TRBV6-5 with TRBJ2-2; 8 bases are a match to TRBD1. This clonotype was sampled from a man in his forties with active or convalescent COVID-19. Sequencing used peripheral blood. CDR3 sequence: CASSSRQGNTGELFF. CDR3 sequence (DNA): TGTGCCAGCAGCTCACGACAGGGGAATACCGGGGAGCTGTTTTTT.